These 25 T cell receptor beta chains came from one sample sequenced in a study of blood T cells in healthy people across ages. A second PCR, run for about 6 to 11 cycles, used a sample-barcoded 5' primer plus a J-beta primer mix. TCRdb recomputed calls from the 5' RACE reads with MiXCR, one row per CDR3 protein. The profile covers around 870,000 distinct CDR3 sequences, with more than 25% appearing a single time and 15% to 20% taken by the ten largest. The sample taken for sequencing was blood. The receptor source for this set is a woman aged 80 or over in good health.

To note about this clonotype: Since a much larger clone is just one base distant, this may be a read error. This sequence joins TRBV5-1 and TRBJ2-1; a weak D match, TRBD2 (6 bases). V lost 4 bases to trimming and J lost 7 bases, with 12 bases between them. Germline CDR1 is SGHRS and CDR2 is YFSETQ. The CDR3 totals 13 residues. The DNA of the CDR3 is TGCGCCAGCAGCCACGGGACTGGAAATGAGCAGTTCTTC. It specifies CASSHGTGNEQFF.

CDR3 region: CASSLADREYF. CDR3 nucleotides: TGTGCCAGCAGCTTGGCAGACAGGGAGTACTTC. This chain links TRBV5-6 with TRBJ2-5, with 7 bases identical to TRBD1. The germline gives CDR1 SGHDT, CDR2 YYEEEE. This CDR3 contains 11 residues. V lost 0 bases, J lost 12 bases, and 2 bases stayed unmatched.

At least ten counts were recorded for this clonotype. A much more abundant neighbour one base away suggests this may be a read error. This chain uses TRBV10-3 with TRBJ2-5; possibly TRBD1 for D (6 bases). V was shortened by 6 bases and J by 12 bases, with 23 bases between the two germline ends. The CDR3 is 14 amino acids. Looked up from germline, CDR1 is ENHRY and CDR2 is SYGVKD. The CDR3 bases are TGTGCCATCAGCCCGAATGGTGGGGGCCTGACTGAGTACTTC. Encoded protein: CAISPNGGGLTEYF.

The chain has TRBV9 and TRBJ2-2, with D possibly called TRBD1 or TRBD2 (5 bases each). This CDR3 comprises 13 residues. Between the trimmed V and J ends, which lost 3 bases and 6 bases, there was a span of 9 bases. Germline V gene sequence: CDR1 SGDLS, CDR2 YYNGEE. The CDR3 loop is CASSEGPSGELFF. CDR3 nucleotides: TGTGCCAGCAGCGAGGGACCATCCGGGGAGCTGTTTTTT.

This clonotype was counted many times. This rearrangement joins TRBV18 to TRBJ2-5; D call uncertain. There are 13 residues in the CDR3. V was pared by 3 bases and J by 5 bases, with 10 bases between. Germline V gives CDR1 KGHSH, CDR2 LQKENI. In nucleotides, the CDR3 is TGTGCCAGCTCACCTGCCCCGTACGAGACCCAGTACTTC. Its translation: CASSPAPYETQYF.

This clonotype has a count of ten or more. The V call is TRBV3-1, the J call TRBJ2-5; TRBD1 aligns across 9 bases. V trimming: 10 bases; J trimming: 4 bases; junction bases outside the gene matches: 13. Germline loops: CDR1 LGHDT, CDR2 YNNKEL (reference sequence). This CDR3 has 15 residues. The CDR3 sequence is CAIPRGDRAPETQYF. As DNA, the CDR3 is TGTGCCATCCCAAGAGGGGACAGGGCCCCAGAGACCCAGTACTTC.

This clonotype was recorded a few times. J is TRBJ1-3 and V is TRBV6-6, with D perhaps TRBD1 (5 bases). Trimming removed 10 bases at V and 0 bases at J, with 13 bases between. Per the germline V gene, CDR1 is MNHNY and CDR2 is SVGAGI (reference sequence). This CDR3 comprises 14 residues. The CDR3 is CATKTGRSGNTIYF. The CDR3, as DNA: TGTGCCACTAAAACAGGTCGCTCTGGAAACACCATATATTTT.

This clonotype came up once. The CDR3 DNA reads as TGTGCCAGCCTACCGACATCGGGTAGCAATGAGCAGTTCTTC. Encoded protein: CASLPTSGSNEQFF. V usage is TRBV5-6 and J usage is TRBJ2-1; no clear D. This CDR3 has 14 amino acids. Trimming stripped 7 bases from V and 6 bases from J, with 17 bases between. Germline CDR1 SGHDT, CDR2 YYEEEE. Drawing the rest from reference TRBV5-6 and TRBJ2-1, the complete variable domain is DAGVTQSPTHLIKTRGQQVTLRCSPKSGHDTVSWYQQALGQGPQFIFQYYEEEERQRGNFPDRFSGHQFPNYSSELNVNALLLGDSALYLCASLPTSGSNEQFFGPGTRLTVL.

This clonotype was observed once. The V gene is TRBV7-2, the J gene TRBJ1-6; 9 positions match TRBD1. J gave up 10 bases and V 5 bases, and 9 bases lay outside the gene matches. The length of the CDR3 is 15 residues. Germline V gives CDR1 SGHTA, CDR2 FQGNSA. The CDR3 reads CASSAGQGRESPLHF. In nucleotides, the CDR3 is TGTGCCAGCAGCGCCGGACAGGGGAGAGAATCACCCCTCCACTTT. Using reference TRBV7-2 and TRBJ1-6 for the parts outside the CDR3, the full variable domain is GAGVSQSPSNKVTEKGKDVELRCDPISGHTALYWYRQSLGQGLEFLIYFQGNSAPDKSGLPSDRFSAERTGGSVSTLTIQRTQQEDSAVYLCASSAGQGRESPLHFGNGTRLTVT.

This clonotype has just a few counts. An end of the junction differs from the germline gene, which may be a read error. J is TRBJ2-5 and V is TRBV28; D is undetermined. From germline, CDR1 is MDHEN and CDR2 SYDVKM. The CDR3 has 16 amino acids. The CDR3 DNA reads as TGTGTCAGCAGTTTCACCCCGGGTGGAGTCCAAGAGACCCAGTACTTC. Translation: CVSSFTPGGVQETQYF.

The V gene is TRBV4-1, the J gene TRBJ2-7, with TRBD2 identical over 8 bases. The J call may be incorrect, as the DNA end agrees better with TRBJ2-5. The CDR3 sequence is 14 residues long. Germline loops: CDR1 MGHRA, CDR2 YSYEKL. For the CDR3, the DNA is TGCGCCAGCAGCCAAGTGGCGGGGGGAGAGACCCAGTACTTC. Translated: CASSQVAGGETQYF.

This clonotype was seen just once. A read error is possible here, since a much larger clone lies one base away. The V call is TRBV5-5, the J call TRBJ2-7, with D unclear. The CDR3 runs 15 residues. CDR1 is SGHKS and CDR2 is YYEKEE in the germline V gene (reference sequence). V dropped 0 bases and J dropped 7 bases, with 17 bases sitting between them. The CDR3 loop reads CASSLGGSLYNEQYF. The DNA for the CDR3 is TGTGCCAGCAGCTTGGGTGGTTCGCTGTACAATGAGCAGTACTTC.

The V call is TRBV20-1, the J call TRBJ2-5, with D maybe TRBD1 (6 bases). The J call may be incorrect, as the DNA end agrees better with TRBJ2-7. CDR1 is DFQATT and CDR2 is SNEGSKA in the germline V gene (reference sequence). The CDR3 has 16 amino acids. The CDR3 sequence is CSALGVNRELSHEQYF. The CDR3 DNA reads as TGCAGTGCTTTGGGCGTTAACAGGGAACTTAGCCACGAGCAGTACTTC.

As regards this clonotype: A single base separates this from a much larger clone, so it may be a read error. The chain recombines TRBV6-1 with TRBJ2-3; 7 bases fit TRBD2. V lost 6 bases, J lost 2 bases, and 11 bases stayed unmatched. Germline V CDR1 and CDR2: MNHNS, SASEGT. The CDR3 totals 16 residues. CDR3 sequence (DNA): TGTGCCAGCAGCCAGGACGGGGGGTTCCTCACAGATACGCAGTATTTT. Amino acid sequence: CASSQDGGFLTDTQYF.

This clonotype showed up many times. J is TRBJ2-1 and V is TRBV11-2, with 7 bases lining up with TRBD2. The ends lost 7 bases at V and 7 bases at J; junction bases unmatched: 7. CDR3 length equals 13 residues. Germline lookup yields CDR1 SGHAT and CDR2 FQNNGV. In nucleotides, the CDR3 is TGTGCCAGCACCCCATTGCGGGGGAATGAGCAGTTCTTC. It codes for CASTPLRGNEQFF.

J is TRBJ2-3 and V is TRBV30; the match to TRBD1 covers 8 bases. V was clipped by 3 bases and J by 8 bases; unmatched bases: 4. Germline-derived CDR1 and CDR2 are GTSNPN and SVGIG (reference sequence). The CDR3 consists of 12 residues. In DNA, the CDR3 is TGTGCCTGGAGACGTACAGGGGGTACGCAGTATTTT. This translates into CAWRRTGGTQYF.

V is TRBV7-2 and J is TRBJ1-1; possible D gene TRBD1, 5 bases. The CDR3 is 13 residues long. Germline lookup yields CDR1 SGHTA and CDR2 FQGNSA. V lost 8 bases and J 3 bases, leaving 13 bases between the germline ends. The CDR3 protein is CASGTHMDTEAFF. In DNA form, the CDR3 reads TGTGCCAGCGGGACCCACATGGACACTGAAGCTTTCTTT.

The gene calls are TRBV7-2 and TRBJ1-6; possibly TRBD1 for D (6 bases). Per germline, CDR1 SGHTA and CDR2 FQGNSA. The V and J ends lost 3 bases and 6 bases respectively, with 15 bases between them. The CDR3 extends over 16 amino acids. In DNA form, the CDR3 reads TGTGCCAGCAGCTTTCTACAGGGACCATCTAATTCACCCCTCCACTTT. Translating gives CASSFLQGPSNSPLHF.

A word on this clonotype: This may come from a read error, since a much larger clone is one base off. This chain uses TRBV3-1 with TRBJ2-7; 8 bases match TRBD2. J was trimmed by 7 bases and V by 6 bases; bases with no gene match: 11. The germline gives CDR1 LGHDT, CDR2 YNNKEL (reference sequence). CDR3 length equals 14 residues. The CDR3 DNA sequence: TGTGCCAGCAGAAACGGGGGGGCCTACAATGAGCAGTACTTC. This translates into CASRNGGAYNEQYF.

A remark on this clonotype: A much bigger clone sits one base away, suggesting this may be a read error. The rearrangement uses TRBV29-1 and TRBJ2-1; 8 bases fit TRBD1. CDR3 length: 15 amino acids. Germline V lookup: CDR1 SQVTM, CDR2 ANQGSEA. CDR3 region: CCVDIKQGVHNEQFF. CDR3 nucleotides: TGCTGCGTTGATATTAAACAGGGGGTCCACAATGAGCAGTTCTTC.

This clonotype was found a few times. The V and J genes are TRBV6-1 and TRBJ1-5, with D perhaps matching TRBD1 (6 bases). The V gene lost 8 bases and the J gene lost 4 bases, with 18 bases spanning the gap. This CDR3 is built from 15 residues. Looked up from germline, CDR1 is MNHNS and CDR2 is SASEGT. CDR3 amino acids: CASGVNRAINQPQHF. In DNA form, the CDR3 reads TGTGCCAGCGGAGTGAACAGGGCAATAAATCAGCCCCAGCATTTT.

This clonotype was recorded a few times. The chain is built from TRBV7-2 and TRBJ1-2, with 9 bases aligning to TRBD1. The CDR3 extends over 15 amino acids. The ends lost 2 bases at V and 10 bases at J; junction bases unmatched: 11. In germline, CDR1 is SGHTA, CDR2 FQGNSA. The CDR3 spells CASSLSAGTGKDYTF. The CDR3 nucleotides are TGTGCCAGCAGCTTATCGGCCGGGACAGGGAAAGACTACACCTTC.

This clonotype was found once. The V and J genes are TRBV4-3 and TRBJ2-1, with D maybe TRBD1 (5 bases). The CDR3 consists of 15 residues. Germline V gene lookup returns CDR1 LGHNA and CDR2 YSLEER. V was pared by 3 bases and J by 0 bases, with 9 bases between. The CDR3 DNA is TGCGCCAGCAGCCAGTACAGGAGCTCCTACAATGAGCAGTTCTTC. Translated: CASSQYRSSYNEQFF.

For this clonotype: This may arise from a read error, as a much more abundant clone is one base away. The gene calls are TRBV5-4 and TRBJ2-1, with 10 nucleotides matching TRBD1. V shed 1 base, J shed 5 bases, and the junction held 6 bases outside the gene matches. This CDR3 is built from 16 residues. CDR1 is SGHNT and CDR2 is YYREEE in the germline V gene (reference sequence). The CDR3 DNA follows: TGTGCCAGCAGCTTGCGGGGACAGGGGCTTGACAATGAGCAGTTCTTC. This codes for CASSLRGQGLDNEQFF.

Regarding this clonotype: This may stem from a read error, because a much larger clone lies one nucleotide away. The chain carries TRBV11-3 and TRBJ2-5; 10 positions match TRBD2. This CDR3 has 15 amino acids. Germline V gene data show CDR1 as SGHNT and CDR2 as YENEEA. CDR3 sequence: CAGSKGLAQKETQYF. The CDR3 region has the DNA TGTGCCGGCAGCAAGGGACTAGCGCAAAAAGAGACCCAGTACTTC.